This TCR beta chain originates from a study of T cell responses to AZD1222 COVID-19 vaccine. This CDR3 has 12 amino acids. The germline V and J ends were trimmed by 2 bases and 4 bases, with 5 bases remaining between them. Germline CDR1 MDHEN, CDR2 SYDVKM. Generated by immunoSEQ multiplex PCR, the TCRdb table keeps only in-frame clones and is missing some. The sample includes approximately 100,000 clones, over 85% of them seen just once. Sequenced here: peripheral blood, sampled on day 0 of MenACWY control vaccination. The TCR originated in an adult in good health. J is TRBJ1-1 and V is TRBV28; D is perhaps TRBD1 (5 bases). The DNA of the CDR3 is TGTGCCAGCAGTTTAGACAGCACTGAAGCTTTCTTT. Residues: CASSLDSTEAFF.